The sequence of this T cell receptor (beta chain) was determined in a study of blood T cell repertoires in COVID-19. The overall study: Donors in the United States, Italy and Spain gave samples during acute or convalescent COVID-19.

In the original workflow: Scientists estimated how many nucleated cells there were by amplifying reference gene primers. This table comes from immunoSEQ multiplex PCR, and its TCRdb copy is limited to in-frame clones, with some not included. V and J calls and clone size are copied from that table; D and trimming were computed from the DNA. This table holds 150,000 to 200,000 clones, about nine tenths found once. Trimming pared 6 bases from V and 3 bases from J, leaving 12 bases between. The CDR3 sequence is 14 residues long. Germline-derived CDR1 and CDR2 are SEHNR and FQNEAQ (reference sequence). The chain is built from TRBV7-9 and TRBJ1-5, with a weak D call TRBD1 (5 bases). Sequencing was done on a sample of peripheral blood. This receptor was identified in a man aged 30-40 years with COVID-19, enrolled during active disease. CDR3 in amino acids: CASSIDSLNQPQHF. The CDR3 DNA reads TGTGCCAGCAGTATTGACAGCCTCAATCAGCCCCAGCATTTT.